The present T cell receptor beta chain was sequenced within a study of spatial heterogeneity in lung cancer. Noted time point: sample taken at primary tumor resection. No cell sorting; template was whole RNA from tumor, lung tissue or PBMC. This clonotype appeared a single time. The germline V gene has CDR1 SGHVS and CDR2 FNYEAQ. This CDR3 region has 15 residues. Trimming left V 6 bases short and J 1 base short, with 15 bases between. Each CDR3 protein is one row after TCRdb ran MiXCR on the 5' RACE reads. Among just under 95,000 distinct CDR3 sequences listed, 12% were seen once. The rearrangement uses TRBV7-6 and TRBJ1-1, with D maybe TRBD1 (5 bases). The source of this sequence is a male donor with early-stage non-small cell lung cancer. The sample consisted of PBMCs, taken at surgery. The CDR3 DNA is TGTGCCAGCAGTAGGGACCGCCGGCCGAACACTGAAGCTTTCTTT. Translated, it gives CASSRDRRPNTEAFF.